This passage covers 18 T cell receptor beta chains from one sample sequenced in a study of shared clonotypes between healthy human individuals. Profiling relied on immunoSEQ multiplex PCR, and the TCRdb table lists in-frame clones only, not all of them. The sample yields some 2.3 million clones, approximately 93% seen once. Sequencing was performed on naive CD4+ T cells from PBMCs. Subset indicated: CD45RA+ positively selected. These receptors came from a man between 18 and 29 years old in good health. Some clones in this sample may be carry-over from other donors' samples.

For this clone: Other DNA variants within this sample encode the same CDR3. The V gene is TRBV28, the J gene TRBJ2-3, with unresolved D. Trimming stripped 5 bases from V and 5 bases from J, with 5 bases between. This CDR3 region has 11 residues. Germline-derived CDR1 and CDR2 are MDHEN and SYDVKM. CDR3 DNA sequence: TGTGCCAGCAGTCTACGAGATACGCAGTATTTT. Its protein is CASSLRDTQYF.

The chain has TRBV19 and TRBJ2-2, with D possibly being TRBD1 or TRBD2 (5 bases each). V was clipped by 2 bases and J by 4 bases, with 14 bases between them. The CDR3 is made up of 16 amino acids. Germline V CDR1 and CDR2: LNHDA, SQIVND (reference sequence). The DNA for the CDR3 is TGTGCCAGTAGTATAACGGGACCCCGGCCCACCGGGGAGCTGTTTTTT. This translates into CASSITGPRPTGELFF.

This chain joins TRBV12-2 and TRBJ2-1; the D call of TRBD1 is as the table states it, not checked on the DNA. TRBV12-2 is described as a pseudogene. The CDR3 covers 15 residues. The CDR3 protein is CASRLARTVGNEQFF. The CDR3 DNA is TGTGCAAGTCGCTTAGCGAGGACAGTGGGCAATGAGCAGTTCTTC.

This chain connects TRBV27 to TRBJ2-3; D gene ambiguous. CDR3 length equals 11 residues. Germline V lookup: CDR1 MNHEY, CDR2 SMNVEV (reference sequence). Trimming took 6 bases from V and 6 from J, leaving 7 bases between them. CDR3 region: CASREKDTQYF. CDR3 DNA sequence: TGTGCCAGCAGGGAGAAGGATACGCAGTATTTT.

The V and J genes are TRBV5-1 and TRBJ2-5, with 11 nucleotides matching TRBD1. Germline lookup yields CDR1 SGHRS and CDR2 YFSETQ. With 4 bases clipped from V and 5 bases from J, the junction kept 7 bases outside the gene matches. The CDR3 is 15 residues long. The DNA for the CDR3 is TGCGCCAGCAGCCCCGGACAGGGGGCGCCGGAGACCCAGTACTTC. Its protein is CASSPGQGAPETQYF.

Only one count was recorded for this clone. V usage is TRBV25-1 and J usage is TRBJ1-3; no firm D call. Trimming took 4 bases from V and 2 from J, leaving 6 bases between them. The CDR3 consists of 13 residues. Germline CDR1 and CDR2: MGHDK and SYGVNS. The CDR3 DNA follows: TGTGCCAGCAGTGCCAGCCCTGGAAACACCATATATTTT. As protein: CASSASPGNTIYF.

In this sample, this clone turned up once. Other DNA sequences in this sample translate to the same CDR3. This chain links TRBV5-1 with TRBJ2-1; 7 bases line up with TRBD2. Germline CDR1 is SGHRS and CDR2 is YFSETQ. Trimming at V came to 0 bases and at J to 2 bases, leaving 5 bases not matched to a gene. The CDR3 loop spans 16 amino acids. The CDR3 DNA follows: TGCGCCAGCAGCTTGGGAAGTAGCGGGCCCTACAATGAGCAGTTCTTC. This translates into CASSLGSSGPYNEQFF.

The V and J genes are TRBV28 and TRBJ1-2; 9 bases align to TRBD1. V was pared by 5 bases and J by 4 bases, with 11 bases of the junction left unmatched. Germline loops: CDR1 MDHEN, CDR2 SYDVKM. This CDR3 is built from 16 residues. DNA of the CDR3: TGTGCCAGCAGTGCACGCCCGGGACAGGGAAGCTATGGCTACACCTTC. This translates into CASSARPGQGSYGYTF.

V usage is TRBV7-3 and J usage is TRBJ2-1; unclear D gene. The CDR3 has 12 residues. Trimming shortened V by 4 bases and J by 5 bases, and 6 bases separated the two germline ends. Germline V CDR1 and CDR2: SGHTA, FQGTGA. CDR3 sequence (DNA): TGTGCCAGCAGCTCCCAGAACAATGAGCAGTTCTTC. Protein sequence: CASSSQNNEQFF. The full variable domain, in which reference TRBV7-3 and TRBJ2-1 provide the parts outside the CDR3, is GAGVSQTPSNKVTEKGKYVELRCDPISGHTALYWYRQSLGQGPEFLIYFQGTGAADDSGLPNDRFFAVRPEGSVSTLKIQRTERGDSAVYLCASSSQNNEQFFGPGTRLTVL.

The chain couples TRBV14 to TRBJ2-4; tentatively, D is TRBD2 (6 bases). CDR1 SGHDN and CDR2 FVKESK come from the germline V gene. Trimming took off 4 bases at V and 5 bases at J, with 12 bases between the two ends. CDR3 length: 14 amino acids. CDR3 nucleotides: TGTGCCAGCAGCCGACCGGGACTGGAAAACATTCAGTACTTC. Encoded protein: CASSRPGLENIQYF. The full variable domain, in which reference TRBV14 and TRBJ2-4 provide the parts outside the CDR3, is EAGVTQFPSHSVIEKGQTVTLRCDPISGHDNLYWYRRVMGKEIKFLLHFVKESKQDESGMPNNRFLAERTGGTYSTLKVQPAELEDSGVYFCASSRPGLENIQYFGAGTRLSVL.

This chain connects TRBV30 to TRBJ2-6, with D unresolved. Germline assignment: CDR1 GTSNPN and CDR2 SVGIG (reference sequence). V gave up 1 base and J gave up 4 bases, with 8 bases separating them. There are 14 residues in the CDR3. DNA for the CDR3: TGTGCCTGGAGTGAGGTCACAGGGGCCAACGTCCTGACTTTC. Residues: CAWSEVTGANVLTF.

V and J are TRBV2 and TRBJ1-3, with TRBD1 as a possible D gene (6 bases). The ends were cut back, 4 bases at V and 6 bases at J, with 10 bases in the middle. The CDR3 consists of 13 residues. The V gene's germline CDR1 is SNHLY and CDR2 FYNNEI. The CDR3 region is CASSGQGTNTIYF. In DNA form, the CDR3 reads TGTGCCAGCAGTGGGCAGGGGACAAACACCATATATTTT.

The chain joins TRBV10-3 to TRBJ1-2; 7 nucleotides align to TRBD1. Germline V gives CDR1 ENHRY, CDR2 SYGVKD. V dropped 11 bases and J dropped 4; count of bases not matched to a gene: 10. The CDR3 extends over 13 amino acids. In DNA, the CDR3 is TGTGCCTCCTTCCAAGGGGGCGGCTATGGCTACACCTTC. Its protein product is CASFQGGGYGYTF.

The gene calls are TRBV28 and TRBJ1-2; maybe TRBD1 (6 bases). The CDR3 is 21 amino acids. V was clipped by 1 base and J by 1 base, with 28 bases between them. Germline values: CDR1 MDHEN, CDR2 SYDVKM. DNA for the CDR3: TGTGCCAGCAGTTTATATTGGTCGAAGGGGGACATGGGAAATTATAACTATGGCTACACCTTC. It yields the protein CASSLYWSKGDMGNYNYGYTF.

The V call is TRBV6-9, the J call TRBJ2-3, with D tentatively TRBD2 (7 bases). The germline V gene encodes CDR1 MNHGY and CDR2 SVAAGI. The CDR3 is made up of 18 amino acids. V lost 0 bases to trimming and J lost 4 bases, with 20 bases between them. In DNA, the CDR3 is TGTGCCAGCAGTTATTCGAGTGGGAGGGGGGTAGGGCCAGATACGCAGTATTTT. Translation: CASSYSSGRGVGPDTQYF.

The rearrangement links TRBV19 to TRBJ1-6; 8 nucleotides match TRBD1. Per germline, CDR1 LNHDA and CDR2 SQIVND (reference sequence). CDR3 size: 15 residues. Germline trimming cut 3 bases from V and 9 bases from J; bases unmatched to any gene: 7. Here the CDR3 DNA reads TGTGCCAGTAGTATCGGGCGGACAGGGTTTTCACCCCTCCACTTT. It encodes CASSIGRTGFSPLHF.

This clone was picked up one time. This sample also contains other DNA sequences that code for the same CDR3. J is TRBJ2-3 and V is TRBV28; D is unclear. The CDR3 runs 12 residues. Germline V gene data show CDR1 as MDHEN and CDR2 as SYDVKM. Trimming shortened V by 1 base and J by 6 bases, and 5 bases separated the two germline ends. CDR3 sequence reads: CASSLLGDTQYF. Here the CDR3 DNA reads TGTGCCAGCAGTTTATTAGGGGATACGCAGTATTTT.

The rearrangement uses TRBV2 and TRBJ2-3; 8 bases align to TRBD2. Trimming at V came to 7 bases and at J to 2 bases, leaving 5 bases not matched to a gene. CDR1 is SNHLY, CDR2 FYNNEI, per germline. The CDR3 runs 14 residues. In nucleotides, the CDR3 is TGTGCCAGCAAGAGACTAGCGAACACAGATACGCAGTATTTT. Amino acid sequence: CASKRLANTDTQYF.